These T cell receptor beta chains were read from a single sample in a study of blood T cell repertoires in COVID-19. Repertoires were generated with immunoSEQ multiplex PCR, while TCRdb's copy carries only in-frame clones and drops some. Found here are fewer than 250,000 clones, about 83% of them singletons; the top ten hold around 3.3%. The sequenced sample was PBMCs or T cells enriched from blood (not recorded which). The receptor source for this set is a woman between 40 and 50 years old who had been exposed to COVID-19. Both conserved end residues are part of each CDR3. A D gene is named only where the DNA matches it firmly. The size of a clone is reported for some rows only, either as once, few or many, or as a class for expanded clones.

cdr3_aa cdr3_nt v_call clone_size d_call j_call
CASSEASGAPNEQFF TGTGCCAGCAGTGAAGCTAGTGGGGCTCCTAATGAGCAGTTCTTC TRBV2 . . TRBJ2-1
CASRLQGANTEAFF TGTGCCAGCAGGCTACAGGGGGCGAACACTGAAGCTTTCTTT TRBV11-2 . TRBD1 TRBJ1-1
CASGLFGTGWGTEAFF TGTGCTAGTGGTTTGTTCGGGACAGGGTGGGGTACTGAAGCTTTCTTT TRBV12-5 . TRBD1 TRBJ1-1
CASSWGQGYEQYF TGTGCCAGCAGTTGGGGCCAGGGCTACGAGCAGTACTTC TRBV12-3/TRBV12-4 . . TRBJ2-7
CASSSTGTGLREQYF TGTGCCAGCAGCTCAACGGGGACAGGGCTTCGCGAGCAGTACTTC TRBV7-2 . TRBD1 TRBJ2-7
CASNRLDSRNQPQHF TGTGCCAGTAACCGACTGGACAGTCGGAATCAGCCCCAGCATTTT TRBV19 . . TRBJ1-5
CASSLSGGLDYEQYF TGTGCCAGCTCACTTTCGGGAGGCTTGGATTACGAGCAGTACTTC TRBV18 . TRBD2 TRBJ2-7
CASSFGAGGETQYF TGTGCCAGCAGCTTCGGAGCGGGGGGAGAGACCCAGTACTTC TRBV7-9 . TRBD2 TRBJ2-5
CASSARTGDEKLFF TGTGCCAGCAGCGCCCGGACAGGGGATGAAAAACTGTTTTTT TRBV7-9 once TRBD1 TRBJ1-4
CASSFDRAETQYF TGTGCCAGCAGCTTCGACAGAGCGGAGACCCAGTACTTC TRBV7-9 . . TRBJ2-5
CASSQVRQGWNTGELFF TGCGCCAGCAGCCAGGTTAGACAGGGCTGGAACACCGGGGAGCTGTTTTTT TRBV4-1 . TRBD1 TRBJ2-2
CASTPQGIGAQYF TGTGCCAGCACGCCCCAGGGGATAGGGGCCCAGTACTTC TRBV28 . . TRBJ2-5
CASSQARGKLFF TGTGCCAGCAGCCAGGCCCGGGGGAAACTGTTTTTT TRBV4-2 . . TRBJ1-4
CASSEIIAQEGYTF TGTGCCAGCAGTGAAATAATAGCGCAGGAAGGCTACACCTTC TRBV2 . . TRBJ1-2
CASSSGRVNYGYTF TGCGCCAGCAGCTCCGGCAGGGTGAACTATGGCTACACCTTC TRBV5-1 . . TRBJ1-2
CASSTGRLNTEAFF TGTGCCAGCTCGACCGGGAGATTGAACACTGAAGCTTTCTTT TRBV6-5 . . TRBJ1-1
CASSLMTSGNTGELFF TGTGCCAGCTCTCTTATGACTAGCGGGAACACCGGGGAGCTGTTTTTT TRBV18 . TRBD2 TRBJ2-2
CASSTGTSSGNTIYF TGCGCCAGCAGCACAGGGACTAGCTCTGGAAACACCATATATTTT TRBV5-1 . . TRBJ1-3
CASSLSRGYEQYF TGTGCCAGCAGTTTAAGCAGGGGGTACGAGCAGTACTTC TRBV27 . TRBD1 TRBJ2-7
CASSTGQGGSNEKLFF TGTGCCAGCAGCACGGGACAGGGAGGGTCTAATGAAAAACTGTTTTTT TRBV5-5 . TRBD1 TRBJ1-4
CASSGGQGVGYTF TGTGCCAGCAGCGGGGGACAGGGAGTTGGTTACACCTTC TRBV5-5 . TRBD1 TRBJ1-2
CASSWDSEAFF TGTGCCAGCAGCTGGGACAGCGAAGCTTTCTTT TRBV7-8 . TRBD1 TRBJ1-1
CASSYLIGTSPETQYF TGTGCCAGCAGTTACCTAATCGGGACTAGCCCGGAGACCCAGTACTTC TRBV6-5 . TRBD2 TRBJ2-5
CASSPRLLSTDTQYF TGTGCCAGCAGTCCTCGACTCCTATCCACAGATACGCAGTATTTT TRBV6-5 once . TRBJ2-3
CASSLGRNYGYTF TGTGCCAGCAGTTTGGGCAGAAACTATGGCTACACCTTC TRBV12-3/TRBV12-4 . . TRBJ1-2
CASSPGTGNYEQYF TGCGCCAGCAGCCCAGGGACAGGGAACTACGAGCAGTACTTC TRBV5-1 . TRBD1 TRBJ2-7
CASSYDTMPQHF TGTGCCAGCAGTTACGACACAATGCCCCAGCATTTT TRBV6-2/TRBV6-3 few . TRBJ1-5